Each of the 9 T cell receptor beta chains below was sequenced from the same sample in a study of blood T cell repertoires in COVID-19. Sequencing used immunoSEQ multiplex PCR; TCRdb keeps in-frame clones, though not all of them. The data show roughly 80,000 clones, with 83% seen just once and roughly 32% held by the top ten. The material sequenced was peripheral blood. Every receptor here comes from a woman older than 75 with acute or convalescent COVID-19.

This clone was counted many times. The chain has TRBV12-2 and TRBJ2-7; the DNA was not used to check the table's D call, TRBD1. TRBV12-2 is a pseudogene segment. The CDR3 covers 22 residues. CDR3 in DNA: TGTGCAAGTCGCTTAGCGGTAATTTGCCGGGACAGGGGCCCCCTGAGCTCCTACGAGCAGTACTTC. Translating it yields CASRLAVICRDRGPLSSYEQYF.

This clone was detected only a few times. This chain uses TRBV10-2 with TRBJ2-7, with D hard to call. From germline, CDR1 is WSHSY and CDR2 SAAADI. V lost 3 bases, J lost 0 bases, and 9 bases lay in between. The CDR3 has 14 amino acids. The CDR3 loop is CASSDPAGSYEQYF. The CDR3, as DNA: TGCGCCAGCAGTGACCCCGCAGGCTCCTACGAGCAGTACTTC.

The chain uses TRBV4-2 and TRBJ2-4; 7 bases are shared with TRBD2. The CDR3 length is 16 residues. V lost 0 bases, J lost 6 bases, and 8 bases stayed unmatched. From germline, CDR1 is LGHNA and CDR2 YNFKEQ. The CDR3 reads CASSQDRGSVGNIQYF. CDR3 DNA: TGTGCCAGCAGCCAAGACCGCGGGAGCGTGGGAAACATTCAGTACTTC.

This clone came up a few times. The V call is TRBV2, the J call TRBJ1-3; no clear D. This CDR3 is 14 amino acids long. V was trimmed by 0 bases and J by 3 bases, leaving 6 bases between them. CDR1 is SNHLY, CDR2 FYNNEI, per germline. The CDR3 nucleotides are TGTGCCAGCAGTGAAGCCGCAGGTGGAAACACCATATATTTT. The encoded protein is CASSEAAGGNTIYF.

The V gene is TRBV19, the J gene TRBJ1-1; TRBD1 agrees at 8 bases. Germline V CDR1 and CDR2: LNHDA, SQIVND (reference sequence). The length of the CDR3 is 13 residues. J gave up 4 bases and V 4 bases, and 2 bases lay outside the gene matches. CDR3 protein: CASSTQGGTEAFF. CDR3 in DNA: TGTGCCAGTAGTACACAGGGGGGCACTGAAGCTTTCTTT.

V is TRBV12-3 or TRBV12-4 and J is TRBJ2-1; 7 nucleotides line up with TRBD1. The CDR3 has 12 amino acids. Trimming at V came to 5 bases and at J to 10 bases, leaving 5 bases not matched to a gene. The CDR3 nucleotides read TGTGCCAGCAGTAGACAGGGCAGCGAGCAGTTCTTC. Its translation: CASSRQGSEQFF.

The CDR3 region has the DNA TGTGCCAGCAGCCGGTCCCGCGGTGGCGGAACTGCCTACAATGAGCAGTTCTTC. It encodes CASSRSRGGGTAYNEQFF. V gene TRBV28 combines with J gene TRBJ2-1; no firm D call. CDR3 size: 18 residues. The germline CDR1 and CDR2 sequences are MDHEN and SYDVKM. Between the trimmed V and J ends, which lost 6 bases and 2 bases, there was a span of 23 bases.

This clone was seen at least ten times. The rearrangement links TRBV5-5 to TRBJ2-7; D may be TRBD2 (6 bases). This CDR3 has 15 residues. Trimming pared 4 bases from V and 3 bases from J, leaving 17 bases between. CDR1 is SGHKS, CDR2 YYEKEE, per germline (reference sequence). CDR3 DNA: TGTGCCAGCAGCCTGGCGGAGGGCCAAGGCTACGAGCAGTACTTC. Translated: CASSLAEGQGYEQYF.

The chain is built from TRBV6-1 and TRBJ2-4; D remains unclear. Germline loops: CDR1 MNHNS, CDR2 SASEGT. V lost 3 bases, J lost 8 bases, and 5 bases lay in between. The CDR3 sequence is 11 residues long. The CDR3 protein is CASSEPDIQYF. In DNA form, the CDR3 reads TGTGCCAGCAGTGAGCCGGACATTCAGTACTTC.